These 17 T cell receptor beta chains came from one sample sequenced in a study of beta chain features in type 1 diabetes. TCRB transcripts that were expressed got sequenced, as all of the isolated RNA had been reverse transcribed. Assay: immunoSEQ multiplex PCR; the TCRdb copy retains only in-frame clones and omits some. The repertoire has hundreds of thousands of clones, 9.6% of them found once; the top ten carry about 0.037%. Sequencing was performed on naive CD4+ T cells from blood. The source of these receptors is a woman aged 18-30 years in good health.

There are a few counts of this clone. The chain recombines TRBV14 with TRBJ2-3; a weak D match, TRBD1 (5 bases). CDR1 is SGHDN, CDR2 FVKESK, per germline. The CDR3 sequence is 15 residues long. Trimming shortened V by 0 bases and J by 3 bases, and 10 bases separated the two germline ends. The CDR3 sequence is CASSQEGRVTDTQYF. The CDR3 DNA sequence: TGTGCCAGCAGCCAAGAGGGCAGGGTAACAGATACGCAGTATTTT.

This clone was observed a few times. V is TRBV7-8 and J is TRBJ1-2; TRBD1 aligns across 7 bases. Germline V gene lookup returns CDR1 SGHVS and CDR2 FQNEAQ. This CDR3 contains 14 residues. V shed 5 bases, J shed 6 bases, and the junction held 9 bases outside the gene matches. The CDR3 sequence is CASSPRGQVHGYTF. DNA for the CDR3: TGTGCCAGCAGCCCCCGCGGACAGGTCCATGGCTACACCTTC. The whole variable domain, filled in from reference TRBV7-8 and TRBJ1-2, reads GAGVSQSPRYKVAKRGQDVALRCDPISGHVSLFWYQQALGQGPEFLTYFQNEAQLDKSGLPSDRFFAERPEGSVSTLKIQRTQQEDSAVYLCASSPRGQVHGYTFGSGTRLTVV.

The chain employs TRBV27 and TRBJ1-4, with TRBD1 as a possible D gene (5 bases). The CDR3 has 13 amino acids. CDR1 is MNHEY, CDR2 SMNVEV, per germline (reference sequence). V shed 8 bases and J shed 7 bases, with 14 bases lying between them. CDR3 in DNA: TGTGCCAGCTGCCGCAGGGATGGTGAAAAACTGTTTTTT. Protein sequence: CASCRRDGEKLFF. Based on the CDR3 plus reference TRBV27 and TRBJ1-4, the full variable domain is EAQVTQNPRYLITVTGKKLTVTCSQNMNHEYMSWYRQDPGLGLRQIYYSMNVEVTDKGDVPEGYKVSRKEKRNFPLILESPSPNQTSLYFCASCRRDGEKLFFGSGTQLSVL.

DNA of the CDR3: TGTGCCAGCAGTGATCGGCGGCGTAACTATGGCTACACCTTC. This codes for CASSDRRRNYGYTF. The genes are TRBV2 and TRBJ1-2; D is unclear. V lost 3 bases, J lost 1 base, and 9 bases lay in between. The CDR3 is made up of 14 amino acids. The germline gives CDR1 SNHLY, CDR2 FYNNEI.

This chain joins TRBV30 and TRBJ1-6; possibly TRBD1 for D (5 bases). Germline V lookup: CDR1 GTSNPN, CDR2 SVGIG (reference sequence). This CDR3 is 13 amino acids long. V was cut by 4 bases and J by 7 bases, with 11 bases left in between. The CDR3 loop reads CAWMARENSPLHF. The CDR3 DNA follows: TGTGCCTGGATGGCCAGGGAAAATTCACCCCTCCACTTT. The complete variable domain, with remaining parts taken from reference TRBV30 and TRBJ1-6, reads SQTIHQWPATLVQPVGSPLSLECTVEGTSNPNLYWYRQAAGRGLQLLFYSVGIGQISSEVPQNLSASRPQDRQFILSSKKLLLSDSGFYLCAWMARENSPLHFGNGTRLTVT.

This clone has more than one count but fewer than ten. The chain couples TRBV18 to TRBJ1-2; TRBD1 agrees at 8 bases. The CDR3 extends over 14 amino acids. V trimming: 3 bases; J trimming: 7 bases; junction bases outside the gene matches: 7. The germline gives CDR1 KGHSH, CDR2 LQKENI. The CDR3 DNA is TGTGCCAGCTCACCGTCGACAGGGGACGTTGGCTACACCTTC. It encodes CASSPSTGDVGYTF. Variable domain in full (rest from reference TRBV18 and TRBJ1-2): NAGVMQNPRHLVRRRGQEARLRCSPMKGHSHVYWYRQLPEEGLKFMVYLQKENIIDESGMPKERFSAEFPKEGPSILRIQQVVRGDSAAYFCASSPSTGDVGYTFGSGTRLTVV.

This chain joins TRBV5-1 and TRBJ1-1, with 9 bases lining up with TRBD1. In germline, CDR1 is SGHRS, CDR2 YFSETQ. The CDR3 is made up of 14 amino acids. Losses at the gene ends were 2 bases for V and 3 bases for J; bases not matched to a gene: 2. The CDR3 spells CASSLDRGDTEAFF. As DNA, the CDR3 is TGCGCCAGCAGCTTAGACAGGGGGGACACTGAAGCTTTCTTT.

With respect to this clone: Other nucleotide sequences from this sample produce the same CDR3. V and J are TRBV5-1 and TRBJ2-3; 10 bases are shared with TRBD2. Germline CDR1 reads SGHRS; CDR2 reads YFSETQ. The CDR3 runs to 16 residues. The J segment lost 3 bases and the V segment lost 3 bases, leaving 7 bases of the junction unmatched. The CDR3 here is CASSSPSGRATDTQYF. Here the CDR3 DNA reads TGCGCCAGCAGCTCGCCTAGCGGGAGAGCGACAGATACGCAGTATTTT. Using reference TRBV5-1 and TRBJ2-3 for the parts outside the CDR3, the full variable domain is KAGVTQTPRYLIKTRGQQVTLSCSPISGHRSVSWYQQTPGQGLQFLFEYFSETQRNKGNFPGRFSGRQFSNSRSEMNVSTLELGDSALYLCASSSPSGRATDTQYFGPGTRLTVL.

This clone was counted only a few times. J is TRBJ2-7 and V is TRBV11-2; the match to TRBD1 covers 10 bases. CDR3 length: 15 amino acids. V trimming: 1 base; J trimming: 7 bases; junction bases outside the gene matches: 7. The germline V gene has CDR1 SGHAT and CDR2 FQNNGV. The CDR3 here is CASSLVGGTGDEQYF. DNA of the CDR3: TGTGCCAGCAGCTTAGTCGGTGGGACAGGGGATGAGCAGTACTTC.

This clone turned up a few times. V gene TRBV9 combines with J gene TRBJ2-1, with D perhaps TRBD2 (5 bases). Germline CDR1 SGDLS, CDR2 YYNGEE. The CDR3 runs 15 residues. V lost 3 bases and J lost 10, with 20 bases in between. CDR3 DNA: TGTGCCAGCAGCGCAGAACTAGTTCCGTCAAGCGAGCAGTTCTTC. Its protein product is CASSAELVPSSEQFF. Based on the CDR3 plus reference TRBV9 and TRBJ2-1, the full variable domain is DSGVTQTPKHLITATGQRVTLRCSPRSGDLSVYWYQQSLDQGLQFLIQYYNGEERAKGNILERFSAQQFPDLHSELNLSSLELGDSALYFCASSAELVPSSEQFFGPGTRLTVL.

DNA for the CDR3: TGCAGCGTTGAAGATCTTCTGGGCAGAAACACTGAAGCTTTCTTT. Its protein product is CSVEDLLGRNTEAFF. The J gene is TRBJ1-1, the V gene TRBV29-1, with D unresolved. The length of the CDR3 is 15 residues. The germline V gene encodes CDR1 SQVTM and CDR2 ANQGSEA. The V end was cut by 0 bases, the J end by 2 bases, with 13 bases between.

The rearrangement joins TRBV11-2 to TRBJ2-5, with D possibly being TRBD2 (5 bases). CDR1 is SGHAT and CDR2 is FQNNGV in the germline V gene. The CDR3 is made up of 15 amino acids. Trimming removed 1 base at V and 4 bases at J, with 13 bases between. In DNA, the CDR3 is TGTGCCAGCAGCTTAGGGACGGGGTCGGGAGAGACCCAGTACTTC. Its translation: CASSLGTGSGETQYF.

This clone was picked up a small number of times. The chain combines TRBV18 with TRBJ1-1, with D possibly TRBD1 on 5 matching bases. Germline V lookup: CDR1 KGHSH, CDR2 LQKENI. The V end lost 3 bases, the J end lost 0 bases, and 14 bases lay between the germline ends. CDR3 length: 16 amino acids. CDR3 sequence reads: CASSPREGLMNTEAFF. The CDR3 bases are TGTGCCAGCTCACCCCGGGAGGGACTTATGAACACTGAAGCTTTCTTT. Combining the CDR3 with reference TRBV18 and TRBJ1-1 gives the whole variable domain NAGVMQNPRHLVRRRGQEARLRCSPMKGHSHVYWYRQLPEEGLKFMVYLQKENIIDESGMPKERFSAEFPKEGPSILRIQQVVRGDSAAYFCASSPREGLMNTEAFFGQGTRLTVV.

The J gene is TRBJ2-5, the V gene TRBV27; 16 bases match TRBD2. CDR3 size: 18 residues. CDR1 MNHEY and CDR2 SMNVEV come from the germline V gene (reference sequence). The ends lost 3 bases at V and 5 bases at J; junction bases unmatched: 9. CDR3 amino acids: CASSFRGTSGRAGETQYF. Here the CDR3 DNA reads TGTGCCAGCAGTTTCCGCGGGACTAGCGGGAGGGCCGGGGAGACCCAGTACTTC.

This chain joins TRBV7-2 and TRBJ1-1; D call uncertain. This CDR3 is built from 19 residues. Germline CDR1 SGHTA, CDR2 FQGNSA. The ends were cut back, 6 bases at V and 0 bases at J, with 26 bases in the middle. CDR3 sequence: CASRLWPRTPTGMNTEAFF. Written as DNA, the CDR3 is TGTGCCAGCAGATTATGGCCCAGGACTCCGACGGGGATGAACACTGAAGCTTTCTTT.

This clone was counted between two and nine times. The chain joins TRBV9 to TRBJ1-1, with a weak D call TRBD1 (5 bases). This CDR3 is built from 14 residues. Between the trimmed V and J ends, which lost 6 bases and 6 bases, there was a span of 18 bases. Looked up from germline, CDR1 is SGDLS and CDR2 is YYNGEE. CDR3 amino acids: CASNKVGVGAEAFF. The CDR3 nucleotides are TGTGCCAGCAACAAAGTAGGGGTAGGGGCTGAAGCTTTCTTT.

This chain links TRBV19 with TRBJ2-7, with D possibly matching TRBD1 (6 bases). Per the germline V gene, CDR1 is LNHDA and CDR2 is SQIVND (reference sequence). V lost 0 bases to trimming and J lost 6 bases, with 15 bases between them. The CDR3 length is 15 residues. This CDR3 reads CASSIDWVQGREQYF. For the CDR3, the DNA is TGTGCCAGTAGTATAGACTGGGTCCAGGGGCGCGAGCAGTACTTC.